Below, 13 T cell receptor beta chains from the same sample are listed, as sequenced in a study of cytomegalovirus exposure and HLA in healthy donors. Both 60 Vbeta primers and 13 Jbeta primers went into the PCR. TCRdb's table, derived via immunoSEQ multiplex PCR, lists solely in-frame clones and lacks some. This table has some 130,000 clones, roughly 80% appearing once. The specimen was PBMCs. The receptors derive from a boy younger than 18 in good health and CMV-seronegative.

V and J are TRBV29-1 and TRBJ1-1; TRBD1 aligns across 7 bases. CDR3 length: 13 residues. Germline CDR1 is SQVTM and CDR2 is ANQGSEA. With V trimmed by 7 bases and J by 0 bases, 5 bases remained unmatched. DNA of the CDR3: TGCAGCGCCCTGGGACAGATGAACACTGAAGCTTTCTTT. It translates to CSALGQMNTEAFF.

V gene TRBV6-1 combines with J gene TRBJ1-5, with D tentatively TRBD1 (5 bases). The CDR3 consists of 15 residues. The ends were cut back, 0 bases at V and 4 bases at J, with 10 bases in the middle. Germline CDR1 reads MNHNS; CDR2 reads SASEGT. The CDR3 sequence: CASSEAWQGNQPQHF. The CDR3, as DNA: TGTGCCAGCAGTGAAGCTTGGCAGGGAAATCAGCCCCAGCATTTT.

J is TRBJ1-4 and V is TRBV4-1; D is unclear. There are 14 residues in the CDR3. Germline V gives CDR1 MGHRA, CDR2 YSYEKL. Trimming pared 1 base from V and 4 bases from J, leaving 7 bases between. CDR3 residues: CASSQGLVNEKLFF. The CDR3 DNA reads TGCGCCAGCAGCCAAGGGTTAGTTAATGAAAAACTGTTTTTT.

CDR3 sequence reads: CASSPWTSGGDEQFF. The CDR3 DNA reads TGTGCCAGTAGCCCCTGGACTAGCGGAGGGGATGAGCAGTTCTTC. This rearrangement joins TRBV19 to TRBJ2-1; TRBD2 matches 10 bases. The V gene's germline CDR1 is LNHDA and CDR2 SQIVND (reference sequence). This CDR3 is built from 15 residues. The J segment lost 8 bases and the V segment lost 6 bases, leaving 10 bases of the junction unmatched.

This chain uses TRBV7-2 with TRBJ2-1, with D possibly matching TRBD2 (7 bases). The CDR3 has 17 residues. Trimming cost V 5 bases and J 0 bases, with 17 bases left between them. CDR1 and CDR2 (germline): SGHTA, FQGNSA. CDR3 sequence (DNA): TGTGCCAGCAGCGATGGGGGGGCGGGAGCCTCCTACAATGAGCAGTTCTTC. Amino acids: CASSDGGAGASYNEQFF.

In DNA, the CDR3 is TGTGCCAGCAGCGGAGGAGGGACTGAAGCTTTCTTT. Translation gives CASSGGGTEAFF. The genes are TRBV9 and TRBJ1-1; no firm D call. The CDR3 loop spans 12 amino acids. V was trimmed by 3 bases and J by 5 bases, leaving 8 bases between them. Germline lookup yields CDR1 SGDLS and CDR2 YYNGEE.

This clone came up a few times. This chain joins TRBV7-6 and TRBJ1-1; no definite D call. V dropped 0 bases and J dropped 6 bases, with 11 bases sitting between them. The CDR3 is 14 residues long. Germline loops: CDR1 SGHVS, CDR2 FNYEAQ. The CDR3 loop is CASSLAQLPSEAFF. The CDR3 bases are TGTGCCAGCAGCTTAGCCCAGTTGCCGTCTGAAGCTTTCTTT.

The V and J genes are TRBV12-1 and TRBJ2-6; the table's D gene call, TRBD1, was not cross checked with the DNA. TRBV12-1 is a pseudogene locus. The CDR3 runs to 18 residues. Here the CDR3 DNA reads TGTGCCAGCAGCTTTGAAGGGCAGGGGTATGGTGGGGCCAACGTCCTGACTTTC. Encoded protein: CASSFEGQGYGGANVLTF.

A few counts support this clone. V and J are TRBV5-8 and TRBJ1-1; perhaps TRBD1 as D (5 bases). The CDR3 length is 16 residues. Germline CDR1 is SGHTS and CDR2 is YDEGEE. Trimming shortened V by 1 base and J by 2 bases, and 15 bases separated the two germline ends. In DNA, the CDR3 is TGTGCCAGCAGCTTGCGACAGTTAAACCCCAACACTGAAGCTTTCTTT. It codes for CASSLRQLNPNTEAFF.

V and J are TRBV29-1 and TRBJ2-7; weak D call: TRBD2 (5 bases). The germline gives CDR1 SQVTM, CDR2 ANQGSEA. V gave up 1 base and J gave up 6 bases, with 13 bases separating them. CDR3 length: 13 amino acids. The chain's CDR3 is CSVEGGGRGEQYF. DNA for the CDR3: TGCAGCGTTGAAGGAGGCGGACGGGGCGAGCAGTACTTC.

This sequence joins TRBV7-8 and TRBJ1-5; 7 nucleotides agree with TRBD1. CDR3 size: 13 residues. After removal of 7 bases from V and 2 bases from J, the junction contained 2 bases not matched to a gene. Germline lookup yields CDR1 SGHVS and CDR2 FQNEAQ. In DNA, the CDR3 is TGTGCCAGCAACACAGGGGGCAATCAGCCCCAGCATTTT. This codes for CASNTGGNQPQHF. Variable domain in full (rest from reference TRBV7-8 and TRBJ1-5): GAGVSQSPRYKVAKRGQDVALRCDPISGHVSLFWYQQALGQGPEFLTYFQNEAQLDKSGLPSDRFFAERPEGSVSTLKIQRTQQEDSAVYLCASNTGGNQPQHFGDGTRLSIL.

The gene calls are TRBV6-6 and TRBJ2-5; 8 bases map to TRBD2. The J call is uncertain, as TRBJ2-7 better fits the DNA end. The CDR3 is made up of 15 amino acids. The V gene's germline CDR1 is MNHNY and CDR2 SVGAGI (reference sequence). The CDR3 nucleotides are TGTGCCAGCAGTTACTCACGGGAGGGATGGGACGAGCAGTACTTC. It codes for CASSYSREGWDEQYF.

The chain couples TRBV7-7 to TRBJ2-5; 11 bases are a match to TRBD2. Per germline, CDR1 SSHAT and CDR2 FNYEAQ (reference sequence). The V segment lost 5 bases and the J segment 1 base; nucleotides outside the gene matches: 12. This CDR3 spans 18 amino acids. The CDR3 here is CASSLGTSGEYFQETQYF. The CDR3 DNA reads as TGTGCCAGCAGCCTCGGGACTAGCGGCGAATATTTCCAAGAGACCCAGTACTTC.